What follows are 23 T cell receptor beta chains derived from one specimen sequenced in a study of blood T cell repertoires in COVID-19. TCRdb's table, derived via immunoSEQ multiplex PCR, lists solely in-frame clones and lacks some. The sample records tens of thousands of clones, around 67% being singletons. Sequenced sample: peripheral blood. The receptor set was obtained from a woman in her 70s with acute or convalescent COVID-19.

V is TRBV5-6 and J is TRBJ2-6; 12 bases map to TRBD1. CDR1 and CDR2 (germline): SGHDT, YYEEEE. The length of the CDR3 is 17 residues. V gave up 4 bases and J gave up 2 bases; unmatched junction bases: 4. CDR3 coding DNA: TGTGCCAGCAGCCCCGGGACAGGGGGCGCTGGGGCCAACGTCCTGACTTTC. It specifies CASSPGTGGAGANVLTF. Filled out from reference TRBV5-6 and TRBJ2-6, the complete variable domain reads DAGVTQSPTHLIKTRGQQVTLRCSPKSGHDTVSWYQQALGQGPQFIFQYYEEEERQRGNFPDRFSGHQFPNYSSELNVNALLLGDSALYLCASSPGTGGAGANVLTFGAGSRLTVL.

V gene TRBV6-5 combines with J gene TRBJ1-1; the D is unclear. CDR3 size: 10 residues. V lost 10 bases to trimming and J lost 5 bases, with 8 bases between them. From germline, CDR1 is MNHEY and CDR2 SVGAGI. For the CDR3, the DNA is TGTGCCACCTACGATACTGAAGCTTTCTTT. Translation: CATYDTEAFF.

The CDR3 DNA follows: TGTGCCAGTAGTGGAGGAGTAGCGGGTGAAAAACTGTTTTTT. It codes for CASSGGVAGEKLFF. The chain combines TRBV19 with TRBJ1-4; D remains ambiguous. Trimming cost V 5 bases and J 7 bases, with 14 bases left between them. This CDR3 has 14 amino acids. Germline V gives CDR1 LNHDA, CDR2 SQIVND (reference sequence).

The gene calls are TRBV7-9 and TRBJ2-1; a weak D match, TRBD2 (5 bases). CDR1 is SEHNR and CDR2 is FQNEAQ in the germline V gene (reference sequence). This CDR3 has 15 residues. Trimming shortened V by 5 bases and J by 2 bases, and 13 bases separated the two germline ends. The CDR3, as DNA: TGTGCCAGCAGCCGATCCGGGATCACCTACAATGAGCAGTTCTTC. It specifies CASSRSGITYNEQFF.

The V gene is TRBV5-1, the J gene TRBJ2-5; TRBD2 matches 8 bases. Unmatched junction bases numbered 3, after V lost 0 bases and J lost 2 bases. CDR1 is SGHRS, CDR2 YFSETQ, per germline. The CDR3 length is 15 residues. The CDR3 nucleotides are TGCGCCAGCAGCTTGGGGCCTAGCGGGCAAGAGACCCAGTACTTC. Its translation is CASSLGPSGQETQYF.

The rearrangement uses TRBV5-8 and TRBJ1-5; D not resolved. The CDR3 runs to 14 residues. V was pared by 3 bases and J by 4 bases, with 11 bases between. Germline V gene data show CDR1 as SGHTS and CDR2 as YDEGEE. The CDR3 DNA reads as TGTGCCAGCAGCTGGAGATCCAATAATCAGCCCCAGCATTTT. The encoded protein is CASSWRSNNQPQHF.

The chain joins TRBV18 to TRBJ2-7; 11 bases fit TRBD2. The CDR3 totals 15 residues. Germline assignment: CDR1 KGHSH and CDR2 LQKENI. The J segment lost 1 base and the V segment lost 2 bases, leaving 1 base of the junction unmatched. The CDR3: CASSPSSGGSYEQYF. The CDR3 DNA reads as TGTGCCAGCTCACCATCTAGCGGGGGGTCCTACGAGCAGTACTTC. Using reference TRBV18 and TRBJ2-7 for the parts outside the CDR3, the full variable domain is NAGVMQNPRHLVRRRGQEARLRCSPMKGHSHVYWYRQLPEEGLKFMVYLQKENIIDESGMPKERFSAEFPKEGPSILRIQQVVRGDSAAYFCASSPSSGGSYEQYFGPGTRLTVT.

The J gene is TRBJ2-3, the V gene TRBV19; possibly TRBD2 for D (6 bases). V lost 3 bases and J lost 3, with 10 bases in between. The CDR3 length is 14 residues. Germline V gene lookup returns CDR1 LNHDA and CDR2 SQIVND (reference sequence). CDR3 in amino acids: CASSMDAGTDTQYF. CDR3 bases: TGTGCCAGTAGTATGGATGCGGGAACAGATACGCAGTATTTT.

This chain links TRBV3-1 (or the pseudogene TRBV3-2) with TRBJ1-5, with TRBD1 matching 9 bases. There are 18 residues in the CDR3. The ends lost 0 bases at V and 5 bases at J; junction bases unmatched: 11. CDR1 is LGHDT, CDR2 YNNKEL, per germline (reference sequence). CDR3 bases: TGTGCCAGCAGCCAAGATAGAAGATTGACAGGGGGGCATCAGCCCCAGCATTTT. Its translation: CASSQDRRLTGGHQPQHF.

V gene TRBV7-9 combines with J gene TRBJ1-4; TRBD1 matches 7 bases. The V segment lost 4 bases and the J segment 3 bases; nucleotides outside the gene matches: 5. The CDR3 is made up of 15 amino acids. The germline gives CDR1 SEHNR, CDR2 FQNEAQ (reference sequence). CDR3 region: CASSSQGKANEKLFF. In nucleotides, the CDR3 is TGTGCCAGCAGCTCACAGGGGAAAGCTAATGAAAAACTGTTTTTT.

The V and J genes are TRBV7-9 and TRBJ2-2; 7 bases line up with TRBD1. Germline CDR1 is SEHNR and CDR2 is FQNEAQ (reference sequence). CDR3 length: 15 amino acids. V trimming: 0 bases; J trimming: 3 bases; junction bases outside the gene matches: 1. Written as DNA, the CDR3 is TGTGCCAGCAGCTTAGCCGACAGGGACACCGGGGAGCTGTTTTTT. Translated, it gives CASSLADRDTGELFF.

This clone came up once. The chain carries TRBV10-1 and TRBJ2-2; 7 bases align to TRBD1. Unmatched junction bases numbered 4, after V lost 6 bases and J lost 3 bases. The length of the CDR3 is 14 residues. Per germline, CDR1 WNHNN and CDR2 SYGVQD (reference sequence). In DNA, the CDR3 is TGCGCCAGCAGGGCCACAGGGGACACCGGGGAGCTGTTTTTT. Translated, it gives CASRATGDTGELFF.

The gene calls are TRBV5-6 and TRBJ1-4, with 9 bases identical to TRBD1. This CDR3 spans 16 amino acids. In germline, CDR1 is SGHDT, CDR2 YYEEEE. J was trimmed by 7 bases and V by 0 bases; bases with no gene match: 7. The CDR3 nucleotides are TGTGCCAGCAGCTTGGCTGCAACAGGGGGCTCTGAAAAACTGTTTTTT. The encoded protein is CASSLAATGGSEKLFF.

The chain links TRBV5-6 to TRBJ2-1; D perhaps matches TRBD2 (5 bases). From germline, CDR1 is SGHDT and CDR2 YYEEEE. The CDR3 is 12 amino acids. V was cut by 3 bases and J by 11 bases, with 12 bases left in between. As DNA, the CDR3 is TGTGCCAGCAGCTCCCTCGGAGGACAGCAGTTCTTC. Translated, it gives CASSSLGGQQFF. Filled out from reference TRBV5-6 and TRBJ2-1, the complete variable domain reads DAGVTQSPTHLIKTRGQQVTLRCSPKSGHDTVSWYQQALGQGPQFIFQYYEEEERQRGNFPDRFSGHQFPNYSSELNVNALLLGDSALYLCASSSLGGQQFFGPGTRLTVL.

This clone has a handful of counts. The rearrangement links TRBV2 to TRBJ2-7; possibly TRBD1 for D (6 bases). CDR1 is SNHLY and CDR2 is FYNNEI in the germline V gene. The CDR3 extends over 12 amino acids. V gave up 6 bases and J gave up 3 bases, with 9 bases separating them. The CDR3 sequence is CASRTGIYEQYV. The CDR3 DNA reads TGTGCCAGCAGAACAGGGATCTACGAGCAGTACGTC.

This chain links TRBV12-5 with TRBJ2-7; 9 positions agree with TRBD1. The J segment lost 5 bases and the V segment lost 0 bases, leaving 5 bases of the junction unmatched. The CDR3 runs 15 residues. Germline loops: CDR1 LGHNT, CDR2 FRNRAP. The DNA of the CDR3 is TGTGCTAGTGGTTTGGTACAGGGGGCGAGCCACGAGCAGTACTTC. Translation gives CASGLVQGASHEQYF.

The chain is built from TRBV6-5 and TRBJ1-2; TRBD1 matches at 7 bases. This CDR3 comprises 14 residues. The germline gives CDR1 MNHEY, CDR2 SVGAGI. J was trimmed by 7 bases and V by 7 bases; bases with no gene match: 12. Here the CDR3 reads CASTPGQLGRGYTF. In DNA, the CDR3 is TGTGCCAGCACTCCGGGACAGCTGGGCCGTGGCTACACCTTC.

The chain recombines TRBV6-4 with TRBJ1-2, with D perhaps TRBD1 (5 bases). Germline CDR1 is MRHNA and CDR2 is SNTAGT. Trimming pared 2 bases from V and 4 bases from J, leaving 11 bases between. CDR3 length: 14 residues. This CDR3 reads CASSDGAGLYGYTF. CDR3 DNA sequence: TGTGCCAGCAGTGACGGCGCAGGGCTCTATGGCTACACCTTC.

This clone was seen ten or more times. V usage is TRBV7-9 and J usage is TRBJ2-7; D not resolved. V dropped 2 bases and J dropped 4 bases, with 6 bases sitting between them. Looked up from germline, CDR1 is SEHNR and CDR2 is FQNEAQ (reference sequence). The CDR3 is 12 amino acids. For the CDR3, the DNA is TGTGCCAGCAGCTTAACCGGGTACGAGCAGTACGTC. This sequence encodes CASSLTGYEQYV.

A few counts support this clone. This chain's CDR3 is CASSIKSGQGYGYTF. The DNA for the CDR3 is TGTGCCAGTAGTATCAAATCAGGACAGGGGTATGGCTACACCTTC. The chain has TRBV19 and TRBJ1-2; 9 bases align to TRBD1. CDR1 is LNHDA, CDR2 SQIVND, per germline (reference sequence). The junction had 7 bases not matched to a gene; V was cut back by 3 bases and J by 5 bases. CDR3 length: 15 amino acids.

V and J are TRBV6-4 and TRBJ2-2, with TRBD1 matching over 10 bases. V gave up 6 bases and J gave up 2 bases; unmatched junction bases: 3. CDR1 and CDR2 (germline): MRHNA, SNTAGT. CDR3 length: 15 residues. The CDR3 here is CASRRDRGNTGELFF. CDR3 nucleotides: TGTGCCAGCAGACGGGACAGGGGAAACACCGGGGAGCTGTTTTTT.

This clone was observed a handful of times. The DNA of the CDR3 is TGTGCCAGTAGAGGGACATCACTAAGACACATGAACACTGAAGCTTTCTTT. Amino acid sequence: CASRGTSLRHMNTEAFF. The chain carries TRBV19 and TRBJ1-1, with D tentatively TRBD1 (6 bases). Germline V gene lookup returns CDR1 LNHDA and CDR2 SQIVND (reference sequence). The CDR3 runs 17 residues. Trimming stripped 6 bases from V and 0 bases from J, with 20 bases between.

V usage is TRBV9 and J usage is TRBJ2-2; 8 nucleotides line up with TRBD2. Germline CDR1 and CDR2: SGDLS and YYNGEE. The ends lost 0 bases at V and 7 bases at J; junction bases unmatched: 8. The CDR3 covers 16 residues. CDR3 protein: CASSVGPGGRVGELFF. DNA for the CDR3: TGTGCCAGCAGCGTAGGACCGGGGGGGCGTGTCGGGGAGCTGTTTTTT.